The rows below give T cell receptor beta chains drawn from one sample of a study of somatic mutations in cytotoxic T cells in rheumatoid arthritis. Assay used: immunoSEQ multiplex PCR; TCRdb lists only in-frame clones, some missing. The data show just under 30,000 clones, around nine tenths seen once. Sequences were obtained from CD8+ T cells sorted from blood. Every receptor here comes from an adult with rheumatoid arthritis. CDR3s include the opening cysteine and the closing phenylalanine or tryptophan. D genes are given only for firm matches. Part of the rows lack a size; the others show once, few, many or a class for expanded clones.

clone size: .
D gene: .
V gene: TRBV5-8
CDR3 length: 17
J gene: TRBJ1-2
CDR3 DNA: TGTGCCAGCAGCTCTACCCGGTTGGGGGCGAGGTGGTATGGCTACACCTTC
CDR3 protein: CASSSTRLGARWYGYTF

clone size: .
D gene: TRBD1
V gene: TRBV6-1
CDR3 length: 15
J gene: TRBJ2-7
CDR3 DNA: TGTGCCAGCAGTGACAGAGACAGGGCGTCCTACGAGCAGTACTTC
CDR3 protein: CASSDRDRASYEQYF

clone size: few
D gene: .
V gene: TRBV7-9
CDR3 length: 15
J gene: TRBJ1-3
CDR3 DNA: TGTGCCAGCAGCTTAGCCCGTAGTGGTGATCCCACCATATATTTT
CDR3 protein: CASSLARSGDPTIYF

clone size: .
D gene: .
V gene: TRBV6-1
CDR3 length: 12
J gene: TRBJ2-5
CDR3 DNA: TGTGCCAGCAGTGAAGGGGGAAAGACCCAGTACTTC
CDR3 protein: CASSEGGKTQYF

clone size: once
D gene: .
V gene: TRBV28
CDR3 length: 15
J gene: TRBJ1-2
CDR3 DNA: TGTGCCAGCAGTTTTTATGTTGAGGAAAACTATGGCTACACCTTC
CDR3 protein: CASSFYVEENYGYTF

clone size: once
D gene: TRBD1
V gene: TRBV10-3
CDR3 length: 15
J gene: TRBJ1-2
CDR3 DNA: TGTGCCATCAGTGATGCCGGGACAGCTAGCTATGGCTACACCTTC
CDR3 protein: CAISDAGTASYGYTF

clone size: few
D gene: TRBD1
V gene: TRBV7-3
CDR3 length: 14
J gene: TRBJ1-1
CDR3 DNA: TGTGCCAGCAGCACCGGACAGGGGGACACTGAAGCTTTCTTT
CDR3 protein: CASSTGQGDTEAFF

clone size: .
D gene: TRBD2
V gene: TRBV6-5
CDR3 length: 16
J gene: TRBJ2-1
CDR3 DNA: TGTGCCAGCAGTTTAGACGGGACTAGCGGAGACAATGAGCAGTTCTTC
CDR3 protein: CASSLDGTSGDNEQFF

clone size: .
D gene: .
V gene: TRBV7-9
CDR3 length: 15
J gene: TRBJ2-3
CDR3 DNA: TGTGCCAGCAGCTTTGTCGACCGGGGGCTAGATACGCAGTATTTT
CDR3 protein: CASSFVDRGLDTQYF

clone size: .
D gene: .
V gene: TRBV5-1
CDR3 length: 15
J gene: TRBJ1-1
CDR3 DNA: TGCGCCAGCAGCTTGTATAGTTCGGTGGAGGCTGAAGCTTTCTTT
CDR3 protein: CASSLYSSVEAEAFF

clone size: .
D gene: .
V gene: TRBV19
CDR3 length: 12
J gene: TRBJ1-1
CDR3 DNA: TGTGCCACCTCCTACAGGGAGACTGAAGCTTTCTTT
CDR3 protein: CATSYRETEAFF

clone size: .
D gene: .
V gene: TRBV19
CDR3 length: 13
J gene: TRBJ2-1
CDR3 DNA: TGTGCCAGTAGTATCTCAGCCTACAATGAGCAGTTCTTC
CDR3 protein: CASSISAYNEQFF

clone size: .
D gene: TRBD2
V gene: TRBV7-9
CDR3 length: 15
J gene: TRBJ2-1
CDR3 DNA: TGTGCCAGCAGCTTAGGGACTAGCGGTTACAATGAGCAGTTCTTC
CDR3 protein: CASSLGTSGYNEQFF

clone size: .
D gene: .
V gene: TRBV5-1
CDR3 length: 15
J gene: TRBJ2-2
CDR3 DNA: TGCGCCAGCAGCCCGGGGAGGAACACCGCCGGGGAGCTGTTTTTT
CDR3 protein: CASSPGRNTAGELFF

clone size: .
D gene: .
V gene: TRBV4-1
CDR3 length: 14
J gene: TRBJ1-2
CDR3 DNA: TGCGCCAGCAGCCAAGAGGTCCCTAACTATGGCTACACCTTC
CDR3 protein: CASSQEVPNYGYTF

clone size: .
D gene: .
V gene: TRBV27
CDR3 length: 15
J gene: TRBJ1-3
CDR3 DNA: TGTGCCAGCAGTTTATCGTCGGCCAACTTGGACACCATATATTTT
CDR3 protein: CASSLSSANLDTIYF

clone size: .
D gene: TRBD2
V gene: TRBV19
CDR3 length: 15
J gene: TRBJ2-1
CDR3 DNA: TGTGCCAGTAGTATTATTCAGACTAGCTCTGATGAGCAGTTCTTC
CDR3 protein: CASSIIQTSSDEQFF

clone size: .
D gene: .
V gene: TRBV7-9
CDR3 length: 16
J gene: TRBJ2-1
CDR3 DNA: TGTGCCAGCAGCTTAGGAACGGGAACTAGGGACAATGAGCAGTTCTTC
CDR3 protein: CASSLGTGTRDNEQFF

clone size: .
D gene: .
V gene: TRBV28
CDR3 length: 14
J gene: TRBJ2-7
CDR3 DNA: TGTGCCAGCAGTAACCCGAGGAGGGATTACGAGCAGTACTTC
CDR3 protein: CASSNPRRDYEQYF

clone size: .
D gene: .
V gene: TRBV19
CDR3 length: 16
J gene: TRBJ1-1
CDR3 DNA: TGTGCCAGTAGTCTAACATCTGGGGGGGAGAACACTGAAGCTTTCTTT
CDR3 protein: CASSLTSGGENTEAFF

clone size: once
D gene: TRBD2
V gene: TRBV30
CDR3 length: 14
J gene: TRBJ2-5
CDR3 DNA: TGTGCCTGGACAGCTAGCGGTACCCAAGAGACCCAGTACTTC
CDR3 protein: CAWTASGTQETQYF

clone size: .
D gene: TRBD2
V gene: TRBV7-9
CDR3 length: 16
J gene: TRBJ2-1
CDR3 DNA: TGTGCCAGCAGCTCTCTAGCGGGAGCTGCCTACAATGAGCAGTTCTTC
CDR3 protein: CASSSLAGAAYNEQFF

clone size: few
D gene: .
V gene: TRBV6-1
CDR3 length: 15
J gene: TRBJ2-6
CDR3 DNA: TGTGCCAGCTCCAGGGAGGCTGGTGGGGCCAACGTCCTGACTTTC
CDR3 protein: CASSREAGGANVLTF

clone size: .
D gene: .
V gene: TRBV4-2
CDR3 length: 17
J gene: TRBJ1-5
CDR3 DNA: TGTGCCAGCAGCCAAGATTTGGGGGCGACCTTCAATCAGCCCCAGCATTTT
CDR3 protein: CASSQDLGATFNQPQHF

clone size: .
D gene: .
V gene: TRBV9
CDR3 length: 15
J gene: TRBJ1-2
CDR3 DNA: TGTGCCAGCAGCGCAGGGTGGGTATTGAACTATGGCTACACCTTC
CDR3 protein: CASSAGWVLNYGYTF

clone size: .
D gene: .
V gene: TRBV5-6
CDR3 length: 13
J gene: TRBJ1-2
CDR3 DNA: TGTGCCAGCAGCTTAGGGGGTAACTATGGCTACACCTTC
CDR3 protein: CASSLGGNYGYTF

clone size: .
D gene: .
V gene: TRBV27
CDR3 length: 16
J gene: TRBJ2-3
CDR3 DNA: TGTGCCAGCAGTTTTCGTGGGTCAGTGGGCACAGATACGCAGTATTTT
CDR3 protein: CASSFRGSVGTDTQYF

clone size: large
D gene: .
V gene: TRBV19
CDR3 length: 18
J gene: TRBJ2-1
CDR3 DNA: TGTGCCAGTAGTATAGGCCCTGACAGGTGGCCCGCGCAGATTGAGCAGTTCTTC
CDR3 protein: CASSIGPDRWPAQIEQFF

clone size: .
D gene: TRBD2
V gene: TRBV14
CDR3 length: 13
J gene: TRBJ2-1
CDR3 DNA: TGTGCCAGCGGTGAGCGGGGGGGCTATGAGCAGTTCTTC
CDR3 protein: CASGERGGYEQFF

clone size: .
D gene: .
V gene: TRBV14
CDR3 length: 12
J gene: TRBJ1-1
CDR3 DNA: TGTGCCAGCAGCCTTTTAGGCACTGAAGCTTTCTTT
CDR3 protein: CASSLLGTEAFF

clone size: few
D gene: .
V gene: TRBV13
CDR3 length: 12
J gene: TRBJ1-4
CDR3 DNA: TGTGCCAGCAGCTTTCTCGGTGAAAAACTGTTTTTT
CDR3 protein: CASSFLGEKLFF

clone size: .
D gene: .
V gene: TRBV5-1
CDR3 length: 15
J gene: TRBJ1-6
CDR3 DNA: TGCGCCAGCAGCTTGGAACAGAACTCGAATTCACCCCTCCACTTT
CDR3 protein: CASSLEQNSNSPLHF

clone size: .
D gene: .
V gene: TRBV6-4
CDR3 length: 15
J gene: TRBJ1-2
CDR3 DNA: TGTGCCAGCAGAGCCGGGACGGGTGATGGATATGGCTACACCTTC
CDR3 protein: CASRAGTGDGYGYTF

clone size: .
D gene: TRBD2
V gene: TRBV14
CDR3 length: 16
J gene: TRBJ2-7
CDR3 DNA: TGTGCCAGCAGCCAAGAAGGGCTAGCGGGAGTATACGAGCAGTACTTC
CDR3 protein: CASSQEGLAGVYEQYF

clone size: .
D gene: .
V gene: TRBV5-4
CDR3 length: 14
J gene: TRBJ1-1
CDR3 DNA: TGTGCCAGCAGAATATCTACAGGGAACACTGAAGCTTTCTTT
CDR3 protein: CASRISTGNTEAFF

clone size: .
D gene: TRBD1
V gene: TRBV29-1
CDR3 length: 12
J gene: TRBJ1-1
CDR3 DNA: TGCAGCGTTGATGCAGGGGGCACTGAAGCTTTCTTT
CDR3 protein: CSVDAGGTEAFF

clone size: few
D gene: .
V gene: TRBV7-9
CDR3 length: 13
J gene: TRBJ1-3
CDR3 DNA: TGTGCCAGCAGCGAACACTCTGGAAACACCATATATTTT
CDR3 protein: CASSEHSGNTIYF

clone size: .
D gene: .
V gene: TRBV11-2
CDR3 length: 15
J gene: TRBJ2-3
CDR3 DNA: TGTGCCAGCAGCGACCCCGCTGGAGGCACAGATACGCAGTATTTT
CDR3 protein: CASSDPAGGTDTQYF

clone size: .
D gene: TRBD1
V gene: TRBV13
CDR3 length: 15
J gene: TRBJ2-3
CDR3 DNA: TGTGCCAGCAGCCTAGGGACAGATAACACAGATACGCAGTATTTT
CDR3 protein: CASSLGTDNTDTQYF

clone size: .
D gene: TRBD1
V gene: TRBV7-9
CDR3 length: 17
J gene: TRBJ2-3
CDR3 DNA: TGTGCCAGCAGCGATCTAACAGGGGCACGTTCCTCAGATACGCAGTATTTT
CDR3 protein: CASSDLTGARSSDTQYF

clone size: .
D gene: TRBD1
V gene: TRBV28
CDR3 length: 16
J gene: TRBJ2-7
CDR3 DNA: TGTGCCAGCAGTTTATCCACGCTAGGGACAGGGAACGAGCAGTACTTC
CDR3 protein: CASSLSTLGTGNEQYF

clone size: .
D gene: TRBD1
V gene: TRBV28
CDR3 length: 13
J gene: TRBJ1-2
CDR3 DNA: TGTGCCAGCAGTTTACGGACAGGGGATGGCTACACCTTC
CDR3 protein: CASSLRTGDGYTF

clone size: .
D gene: TRBD2
V gene: TRBV7-9
CDR3 length: 15
J gene: TRBJ2-2
CDR3 DNA: TGTGCCAGCAGTCCGGGAGGGGGTAACACCGGGGAGCTGTTTTTT
CDR3 protein: CASSPGGGNTGELFF

clone size: .
D gene: TRBD1
V gene: TRBV12-5
CDR3 length: 14
J gene: TRBJ2-2
CDR3 DNA: TGTGCTAGTGGGTTGGACAGGGGCGGCGGGGAGCTGTTTTTT
CDR3 protein: CASGLDRGGGELFF

clone size: .
D gene: .
V gene: TRBV7-9
CDR3 length: 13
J gene: TRBJ2-7
CDR3 DNA: TGTGCCGCGACCGGGACGGATCATTACGAGCAGTACTTC
CDR3 protein: CAATGTDHYEQYF

clone size: .
D gene: .
V gene: TRBV29-1
CDR3 length: 15
J gene: TRBJ2-1
CDR3 DNA: TGCAGCGTTGAAGGACCGTCGGGCTCCTACAATGAGCAGTTCTTC
CDR3 protein: CSVEGPSGSYNEQFF

clone size: once
D gene: TRBD2
V gene: TRBV27
CDR3 length: 15
J gene: TRBJ2-1
CDR3 DNA: TGTGCCAGCAGTTTGGGACTAGCCCCCTACAATGAGCAGTTCTTC
CDR3 protein: CASSLGLAPYNEQFF

clone size: few
D gene: TRBD1
V gene: TRBV29-1
CDR3 length: 14
J gene: TRBJ2-1
CDR3 DNA: TGCAGCGTTGGGGGACAGGGGACCTACAATGAGCAGTTCTTC
CDR3 protein: CSVGGQGTYNEQFF

clone size: .
D gene: TRBD2
V gene: TRBV29-1
CDR3 length: 15
J gene: TRBJ2-5
CDR3 DNA: TGCAGCGTAGCCCGGACTAGCGGGGGTGGAGAGACCCAGTACTTC
CDR3 protein: CSVARTSGGGETQYF

clone size: .
D gene: TRBD1
V gene: TRBV5-1
CDR3 length: 14
J gene: TRBJ2-7
CDR3 DNA: TGCGCCAGCAGCTTGGAGGGACAGGGCTACGAGCAGTACTTC
CDR3 protein: CASSLEGQGYEQYF

clone size: .
D gene: .
V gene: TRBV7-9
CDR3 length: 11
J gene: TRBJ2-1
CDR3 DNA: TGTGCCAGCAGCTTTAGAGGGGAGCAGTTCTTC
CDR3 protein: CASSFRGEQFF

clone size: .
D gene: .
V gene: TRBV5-1
CDR3 length: 20
J gene: TRBJ2-3
CDR3 DNA: TGCGCCAGCAGCTCTCCCGACTCTTCGTGGAGAGGGCCTAGCACAGATACGCAGTATTTT
CDR3 protein: CASSSPDSSWRGPSTDTQYF

clone size: .
D gene: TRBD1
V gene: TRBV7-8
CDR3 length: 17
J gene: TRBJ2-6
CDR3 DNA: TGTGCCAGCAGCGCCCGGGACAGGAGTTCTGGGGCCAACGTCCTGACTTTC
CDR3 protein: CASSARDRSSGANVLTF

clone size: .
D gene: TRBD2
V gene: TRBV11-3
CDR3 length: 18
J gene: TRBJ2-5
CDR3 DNA: TGTGCCAGCAGCTTAGTCGGACTAGCGGGAGGAAATCAAGAGACCCAGTACTTC
CDR3 protein: CASSLVGLAGGNQETQYF

clone size: few
D gene: TRBD1
V gene: TRBV4-2
CDR3 length: 14
J gene: TRBJ2-7
CDR3 DNA: TGTGCCAGCAGCCAGGGGACAGGGGGCGGCGAGCAGTACTTC
CDR3 protein: CASSQGTGGGEQYF

clone size: .
D gene: TRBD1
V gene: TRBV7-6
CDR3 length: 14
J gene: TRBJ2-7
CDR3 DNA: TGTGCCAGCAGCGCCTGGGACAGTGCATCCGAGCAGTACTTC
CDR3 protein: CASSAWDSASEQYF

clone size: .
D gene: TRBD1
V gene: TRBV6-5
CDR3 length: 13
J gene: TRBJ1-2
CDR3 DNA: TGTGCCAGCAGACCTAGACAGGGTAATGGCTACACCTTC
CDR3 protein: CASRPRQGNGYTF

clone size: .
D gene: .
V gene: TRBV4-1
CDR3 length: 17
J gene: TRBJ1-2
CDR3 DNA: TGCGCCAGCAGCCCAACCGGCGGGGGCACCAGGGACTATGGCTACACCTTC
CDR3 protein: CASSPTGGGTRDYGYTF

clone size: .
D gene: TRBD2
V gene: TRBV7-9
CDR3 length: 15
J gene: TRBJ2-7
CDR3 DNA: TGTGCCAGCAGCTTTGAGGGAGGGAGGGCCTACGAGCAGTACTTC
CDR3 protein: CASSFEGGRAYEQYF

clone size: .
D gene: TRBD2
V gene: TRBV5-4
CDR3 length: 16
J gene: TRBJ2-3
CDR3 DNA: TGTGCCAGCAGCTTGGGGGCGGGAGGGCCCCCAGATACGCAGTATTTT
CDR3 protein: CASSLGAGGPPDTQYF